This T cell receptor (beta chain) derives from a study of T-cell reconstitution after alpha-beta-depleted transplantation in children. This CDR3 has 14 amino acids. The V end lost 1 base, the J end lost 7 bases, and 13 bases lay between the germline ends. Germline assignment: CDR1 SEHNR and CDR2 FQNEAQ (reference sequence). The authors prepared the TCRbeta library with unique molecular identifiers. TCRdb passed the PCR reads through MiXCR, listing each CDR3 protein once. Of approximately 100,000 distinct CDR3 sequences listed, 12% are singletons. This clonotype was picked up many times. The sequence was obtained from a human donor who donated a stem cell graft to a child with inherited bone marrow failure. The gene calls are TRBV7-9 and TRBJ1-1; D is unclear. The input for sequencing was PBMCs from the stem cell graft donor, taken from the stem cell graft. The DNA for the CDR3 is TGTGCCAGCAGCTTAGAGCAGTATAACGGTGAAGCTTTCTTT. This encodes CASSLEQYNGEAFF.